These 19 T cell receptor beta chains originate from one sample sequenced in a study of breast tumors, draining lymph nodes, adjacent tissues (dated by TCRdb to 2016 to 2017). The axillary draining lymph nodes of breast cancer patients were the source of the lymph node samples. The library was generated by multiplex PCR. Sequenced using an Illumina HiSeq 2000. In-frame beta chains were kept once TCRdb had trimmed the public reads at Q25 with fastp and called clones with MiXCR. A single entry per CDR3 protein holds the most common genes and DNA from its merged rows. This sample comprises some 150,000 distinct CDR3 sequences, 30% to 35% of them detected only once. Of the sample, roughly 3.8% is held by the ten largest clones. Sequences were obtained from axillary lymph node tissue. The origin of the receptors is a female donor with breast cancer. Some clones in this sample may be carry-over from other donors' samples.

This clonotype has at least ten counts. CDR3 DNA: TGTGCCAGTAGCGGGACAGGGGACTACGAGCAGTACTTC. This sequence encodes CASSGTGDYEQYF. The chain employs TRBV19 and TRBJ2-7; 10 positions agree with TRBD1. The CDR3 is 13 amino acids. The ends lost 6 bases at V and 3 bases at J; junction bases unmatched: 2. CDR1 LNHDA and CDR2 SQIVND come from the germline V gene (reference sequence).

This clonotype was seen ten or more times. The gene calls are TRBV20-1 and TRBJ1-3, with unresolved D. Germline V lookup: CDR1 DFQATT, CDR2 SNEGSKA (reference sequence). Trimming stripped 6 bases from V and 1 base from J, with 10 bases between. The CDR3 has 13 amino acids. In DNA form, the CDR3 reads TGCAGTGCGCGGAGTTTTTCTGGAAACACCATATATTTT. This gives the protein CSARSFSGNTIYF.

This clonotype was counted many times. The junction departs from germline at one end; a sequencing error may be responsible. The rearrangement uses TRBV7-7 and TRBJ2-5; no clear D. Germline V gives CDR1 SSHAT, CDR2 FNYEAQ (reference sequence). The CDR3 sequence is 14 residues long. In DNA, the CDR3 is TGTGCTAGCAGCTTACGTCCCTTCGGAGAGACCCAGTACTTC. Translating gives CASSLRPFGETQYF.

There are many counts of this clonotype. The chain combines TRBV2 with TRBJ2-7; 7 bases match TRBD1. There are 14 residues in the CDR3. Germline CDR1 reads SNHLY; CDR2 reads FYNNEI. V lost 6 bases and J lost 3; bases outside the gene matches: 8. CDR3 coding DNA: TGTGCCAGCAGAATGCAGGGGGTCCTCTACGAGCAGTACTTC. Residues: CASRMQGVLYEQYF.

Worth noting for this clonotype: At one end the junction does not follow the germline gene, possibly because of a read error. CDR3 sequence reads: CSARRGGGRTNKKPFF. The CDR3 DNA follows: TGCAGTGCTAGACGAGGAGGGGGTCGGACTAATAAAAAACCGTTTTTT. The rearrangement links TRBV20-1 to TRBJ1-4, with a tentative D call TRBD1 (6 bases). The length of the CDR3 is 16 residues. Germline V gives CDR1 DFQATT, CDR2 SNEGSKA (reference sequence).

This clonotype has a count of ten or more. The rearrangement links TRBV5-6 to TRBJ1-2; 12 bases match TRBD1. CDR3 size: 15 residues. Germline-derived CDR1 and CDR2 are SGHDT and YYEEEE. The junction had 3 bases not matched to a gene; V was cut back by 4 bases and J by 2 bases. The CDR3 sequence: CASSPGTGGNYGYTF. CDR3 sequence (DNA): TGTGCCAGCAGCCCCGGGACAGGGGGCAACTATGGCTACACCTTC.

This clonotype was seen more than once but under ten times. The J gene is TRBJ1-1, the V gene TRBV18; 10 nucleotides line up with TRBD1. CDR1 is KGHSH and CDR2 is LQKENI in the germline V gene. J was trimmed by 5 bases and V by 3 bases; bases with no gene match: 3. The CDR3 extends over 14 amino acids. The CDR3 nucleotides are TGTGCCAGCTCACCGGGACAGGGGCGGACTGAAGCTTTCTTT. Translating gives CASSPGQGRTEAFF.

V and J are TRBV27 and TRBJ1-6; 9 bases line up with TRBD1. Trimming removed 6 bases from V and 8 bases from J; junction bases left unmatched: 8. CDR3 size: 15 residues. Germline CDR1 is MNHEY and CDR2 is SMNVEV (reference sequence). The CDR3 loop reads CASSPTRDRDSPLHF. The CDR3 coding sequence is TGTGCCAGCAGCCCGACTCGGGACAGGGATTCACCCCTCCACTTT.

Ten or more counts support this clonotype. This chain joins TRBV7-6 and TRBJ1-2; 7 nucleotides line up with TRBD1. The CDR3 runs to 15 residues. The V gene's germline CDR1 is SGHVS and CDR2 FNYEAQ. V was clipped by 10 bases and J by 5 bases; unmatched bases: 16. Here the CDR3 DNA reads TGTGCCATTAGGGTATCCGACAGGGTCCTTTATGGCTACACCTTC. Its protein is CAIRVSDRVLYGYTF.

This clonotype was recorded a few times. A much bigger clone sits one base away, suggesting this may be a read error. The V gene is TRBV9, the J gene TRBJ2-1; a weak D match, TRBD2 (7 bases). The CDR3 is 14 residues long. Germline CDR1 reads SGDLS; CDR2 reads YYNGEE. The CDR3 loop reads CASSDGGGGNEQSF. CDR3 nucleotide sequence: TGTGCCAGCAGCGATGGAGGGGGGGGGAATGAGCAGTCCTTC. Full variable domain (remainder filled in from reference TRBV9 and TRBJ2-1): DSGVTQTPKHLITATGQRVTLRCSPRSGDLSVYWYQQSLDQGLQFLIQYYNGEERAKGNILERFSAQQFPDLHSELNLSSLELGDSALYFCASSDGGGGNEQSFGPGTRLTVL.

This clonotype was observed at least ten times. The chain combines TRBV18 with TRBJ2-7; D may be TRBD1 (6 bases). With 0 bases removed from V and 3 bases from J, the gap between germline ends came to 9 bases. Germline V gene lookup returns CDR1 KGHSH and CDR2 LQKENI. CDR3 length: 14 amino acids. This CDR3 reads CASSPPGQYYEQYF. The CDR3 DNA sequence: TGTGCCAGCTCACCACCTGGACAGTACTACGAGCAGTACTTC.

This clonotype was observed many times. With a much larger clone just one base away, this may be a read error. V gene TRBV9 combines with J gene TRBJ2-5; unclear D gene. Per the germline V gene, CDR1 is SGDLS and CDR2 is YYNGEE. This CDR3 has 14 amino acids. CDR3 region: CASSVGWLQETQSF. The DNA for the CDR3 is TGTGCCAGCAGCGTAGGGTGGTTGCAAGAGACCCAGTCCTTC. Complete variable domain (other parts from reference TRBV9 and TRBJ2-5): DSGVTQTPKHLITATGQRVTLRCSPRSGDLSVYWYQQSLDQGLQFLIQYYNGEERAKGNILERFSAQQFPDLHSELNLSSLELGDSALYFCASSVGWLQETQSFGPGTRLLVL.

In its sample, this clonotype was seen many times. The genes are TRBV2 and TRBJ2-2; D is unresolved. Trimming removed 2 bases at V and 4 bases at J, with 5 bases between. The CDR3 length is 13 residues. Germline CDR1 reads SNHLY; CDR2 reads FYNNEI. The CDR3 region has the DNA TGTGCCAGCAGTGAATACGGCACCGGGGAGCTGTTTTTT. Translation gives CASSEYGTGELFF. Full variable domain (rest looked up from reference TRBV2 and TRBJ2-2): EPEVTQTPSHQVTQMGQEVILRCVPISNHLYFYWYRQILGQKVEFLVSFYNNEISEKSEIFDDQFSVERPDGSNFTLKIRSTKLEDSAMYFCASSEYGTGELFFGEGSRLTVL.

This clonotype has a handful of counts. A junction end diverges from the germline sequence, so it may reflect a read error. V is TRBV6-6 and J is TRBJ2-1; 11 bases align to TRBD1. This CDR3 region has 16 residues. Germline loops: CDR1 MNHNY, CDR2 SVGAGI (reference sequence). The CDR3, as DNA: TGTGCCAGCAGTTACTCCATGGGACAGGGGGATAATGAGCAGCTCTTC. Encoded protein: CASSYSMGQGDNEQLF.

This clonotype was recorded at least ten times. The chain joins TRBV7-3 to TRBJ2-2, with D possibly matching TRBD1 (5 bases). The V and J ends lost 1 base and 4 bases respectively, with 10 bases between them. This CDR3 is 15 amino acids long. From germline, CDR1 is SGHTA and CDR2 FQGTGA. The DNA for the CDR3 is TGTGCCAGCAGCTTAAGGCAGGGTTTCACCGGGGAGCTGTTTTTT. Translating gives CASSLRQGFTGELFF.

This clonotype was seen repeatedly, ten times or more. This chain joins TRBV6-4 and TRBJ2-3; the match to TRBD2 covers 9 bases. The germline V gene encodes CDR1 MRHNA and CDR2 SNTAGT. The V segment lost 2 bases and the J segment 8 bases; nucleotides outside the gene matches: 8. The CDR3 covers 15 residues. CDR3: CASSDGRGGQGTQYF. The DNA of the CDR3 is TGTGCCAGCAGTGACGGGCGGGGGGGCCAGGGTACGCAGTATTTT.

Remarks on this clonotype: Given the absence of the conserved phenylalanine or tryptophan at the CDR3 end, a read error is likely. This rearrangement joins TRBV3-1 to TRBJ1-5; a weak D match, TRBD1 (5 bases). V was pared by 0 bases and J by 1 base, with 7 bases between. The length of the CDR3 is 15 residues. Germline V lookup: CDR1 LGHDT, CDR2 YNNKEL (reference sequence). The DNA for the CDR3 is TGTGCCAGCAGCCAAGACGGGGGGAGCAATCAGCCCCAGCATCTT. Encoded protein: CASSQDGGSNQPQHL.

This clonotype has a count of ten or more. The chain uses TRBV9 and TRBJ1-2, with D perhaps TRBD1 (6 bases). Trimming removed 4 bases from V and 6 bases from J, with 16 bases in between. From germline, CDR1 is SGDLS and CDR2 YYNGEE. The CDR3 has 14 amino acids. CDR3 loop: CASSSLGGGDGYTF. The DNA for the CDR3 is TGTGCCAGCAGCTCCCTCGGGGGGGGCGATGGCTACACCTTC.

This chain uses TRBV12-3 or TRBV12-4 with TRBJ2-3; the match to TRBD1 covers 8 bases. The CDR3 is made up of 15 amino acids. After removal of 7 bases from V and 0 bases from J, the junction contained 6 bases not matched to a gene. The CDR3 region has the DNA TGTGCCAGCAATCGAGGGACAGGCAGCACAGATACGCAGTATTTT. Its translation is CASNRGTGSTDTQYF.